The clone carrying this T cell receptor beta chain has only one observation. Its antigen is not known. Trimming removed 4 bases from V and 2 bases from J, with 12 bases in between. This CDR3 region has 15 residues. In germline, CDR1 is MDHEN, CDR2 SYDVKM. The record originates from a study of shared clonotypes between healthy human individuals. Across the study: Donor composition was a couple of women and a few men, aged 18 to 49. Three CD4 naive, three CD4 memory, two CD8 naive and one CD8 memory plate were used per donor. Study results and caveats: For naive CD4 cells, roughly 4.6% of clonotypes were shared across a few donors. The study sampled only blood, and tissue repertoires likely differ.

Profiled with immunoSEQ multiplex PCR; TCRdb holds only in-frame clones, not every one. The sample lists some 580,000 clones, about 98% seen once, with 0.3% in the top ten. Selected positively for CCR7 and CD45RO-negative, naive CD8 cells excluded terminally differentiated effector memory CD45RA+ cells. The material sequenced was naive CD8+ T cells sorted from blood. The rearrangement joins TRBV28 to TRBJ1-5; TRBD1 might be the D (6 bases). This TCR came from a man under 40 in good health. The CDR3 loop is CASSYQGLGNQPQHF. CDR3 nucleotides: TGTGCCAGCAGTTACCAGGGGTTGGGCAATCAGCCCCAGCATTTT.